These 5 T cell receptor beta chains were sequenced from one sample in a study of response to subunit inactivated influenza vaccine. TCRdb reanalysed the RT-PCR reads using MiXCR and keeps one entry per CDR3 protein. The sample has a few hundred thousand distinct CDR3 sequences; 13% to 15% are singletons. This specimen was PBMCs from blood, taken 12 days after vaccination. These receptors originate from a man aged 45-65 years who received an inactivated influenza vaccine.

This clonotype was seen repeatedly, ten times or more. V is TRBV5-1 and J is TRBJ2-2; D is uncertain. CDR3 length: 12 amino acids. Germline assignment: CDR1 SGHRS and CDR2 YFSETQ. Trimming removed 2 bases from V and 7 bases from J, with 6 bases in between. In nucleotides, the CDR3 is TGCGCCAGCAGCTTCCCGGGCGGGGAGCTGTTTTTT. Its protein is CASSFPGGELFF.

The genes are TRBV20-1 and TRBJ2-5; a possible D gene is TRBD2 (6 bases). Trimming left V 2 bases short and J 4 bases short, with 14 bases between. The CDR3 sequence is 14 residues long. Germline CDR1 reads DFQATT; CDR2 reads SNEGSKA (reference sequence). The DNA of the CDR3 is TGCAGTGCTAGATTCCCCATGCGGGGAGAGACCCAGTACTTC. Translated: CSARFPMRGETQYF.

This chain connects TRBV27 to TRBJ1-5, with TRBD1 as a possible D gene (6 bases). Trimming stripped 3 bases from V and 5 bases from J, with 11 bases between. From germline, CDR1 is MNHEY and CDR2 SMNVEV (reference sequence). The CDR3 loop spans 14 amino acids. CDR3 bases: TGTGCCAGCAGTTTGAACAGGGTTCATCAGCCCCAGCATTTT. Protein sequence: CASSLNRVHQPQHF.

The genes are TRBV20-1 and TRBJ1-6, with D unclear. V was shortened by 0 bases and J by 7 bases, with 13 bases between the two germline ends. The length of the CDR3 is 15 residues. The V gene's germline CDR1 is DFQATT and CDR2 SNEGSKA (reference sequence). CDR3 loop: CSAREGGQRNSPLHF. The CDR3 DNA reads TGCAGTGCTAGAGAAGGTGGGCAGAGGAATTCACCCCTCCACTTT.

The V gene is TRBV29-1, the J gene TRBJ2-1; D possibly uses TRBD1 or TRBD2 (6 bases each). The CDR3 is 13 residues long. The germline V gene encodes CDR1 SQVTM and CDR2 ANQGSEA. The CDR3 sequence is CTAGGRSYNEQFF. The DNA of the CDR3 is TGCACCGCCGGGGGCAGGTCCTACAATGAGCAGTTCTTC.